This T cell receptor (beta chain) derives from a study of T cell repertoires in cytomegalovirus infection. Regarding the study as a whole: Summed frequency of public TCR beta families distinguished CMV carriers with the relevant HLA. In two of eight donors, the top clonotype was HLA-C-restricted CMV-specific.

Trimming cost V 5 bases and J 1 base, with 12 bases left between them. The germline V gene has CDR1 PRHDT and CDR2 FYEKMQ (reference sequence). CDR3 length: 15 amino acids. Using its own MiXCR run on the reads, TCRdb lists one record per CDR3 protein. The table has hundreds of thousands of distinct CDR3 sequences, roughly 24% seen once. This clonotype was seen a few times. The antigen remains undetermined. This TCR derives from a human donor in good health (CMV status not recorded). Some clones in this sample may be carry-over from other donors' samples. The sample consisted of CD8+ T cells from PBMCs. The chain couples TRBV13 to TRBJ2-1, with D possibly TRBD2 on 5 matching bases. CDR3 bases: TGTGCCAGCAGCCAAGTAGCGAGATCCTACAATGAGCAGTTCTTC. Protein: CASSQVARSYNEQFF.